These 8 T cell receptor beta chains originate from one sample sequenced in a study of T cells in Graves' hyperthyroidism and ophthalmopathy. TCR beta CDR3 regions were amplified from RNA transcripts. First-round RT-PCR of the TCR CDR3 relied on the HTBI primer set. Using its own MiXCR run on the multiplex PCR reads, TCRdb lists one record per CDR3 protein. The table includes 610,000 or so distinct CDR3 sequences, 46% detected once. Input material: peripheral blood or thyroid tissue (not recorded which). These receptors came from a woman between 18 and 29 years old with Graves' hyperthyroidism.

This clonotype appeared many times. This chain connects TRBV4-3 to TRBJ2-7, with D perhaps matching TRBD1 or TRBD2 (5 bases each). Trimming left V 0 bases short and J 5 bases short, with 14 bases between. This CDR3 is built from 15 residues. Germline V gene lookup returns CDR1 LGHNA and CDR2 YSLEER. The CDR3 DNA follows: TGCGCCAGCAGCCAAGATCCCTCCCGGGGCCACGAGCAGTACTTC. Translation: CASSQDPSRGHEQYF.

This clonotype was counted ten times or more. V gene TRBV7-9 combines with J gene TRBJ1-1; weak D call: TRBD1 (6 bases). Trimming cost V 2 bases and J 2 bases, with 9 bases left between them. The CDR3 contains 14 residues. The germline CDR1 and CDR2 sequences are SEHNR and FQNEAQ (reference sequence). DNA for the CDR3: TGTGCCAGCAGCTTATGGGGGGCAAACACTGAAGCTTTCTTT. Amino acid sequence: CASSLWGANTEAFF.

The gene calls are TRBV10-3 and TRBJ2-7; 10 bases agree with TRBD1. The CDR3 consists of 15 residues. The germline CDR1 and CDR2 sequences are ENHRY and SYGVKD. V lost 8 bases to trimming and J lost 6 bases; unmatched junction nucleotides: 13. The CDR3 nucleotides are TGTGCCATCGGGGGTGAGGGAGACAGGGGGCGCGAGCAGTACTTC. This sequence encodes CAIGGEGDRGREQYF.

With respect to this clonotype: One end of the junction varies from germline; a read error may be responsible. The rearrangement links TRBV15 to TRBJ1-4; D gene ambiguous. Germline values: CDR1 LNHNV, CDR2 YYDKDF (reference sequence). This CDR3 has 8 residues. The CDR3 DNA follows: TGTGCCACCAGCAGAGATAGGTTT. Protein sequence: CATSRDRF. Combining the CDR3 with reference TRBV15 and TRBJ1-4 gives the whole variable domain DAMVIQNPRYQVTQFGKPVTLSCSQTLNHNVMYWYQQKSSQAPKLLFHYYDKDFNNEADTPDNFQSRRPNTSFCFLDIRSPGLGDTAMYLCATSRDRFGSGTQLSVL.

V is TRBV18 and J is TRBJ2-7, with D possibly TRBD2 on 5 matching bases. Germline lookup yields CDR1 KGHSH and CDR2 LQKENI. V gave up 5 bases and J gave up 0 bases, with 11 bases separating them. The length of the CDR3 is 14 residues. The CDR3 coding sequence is TGTGCCAGCTCAACTCTAGCTTCCTCCTACGAGCAGTACTTC. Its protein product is CASSTLASSYEQYF.

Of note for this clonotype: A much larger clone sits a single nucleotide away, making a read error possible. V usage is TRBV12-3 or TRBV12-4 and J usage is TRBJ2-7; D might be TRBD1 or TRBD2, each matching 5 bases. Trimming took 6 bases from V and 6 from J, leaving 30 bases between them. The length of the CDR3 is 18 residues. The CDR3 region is CASSDGWSTGAGPGEQYF. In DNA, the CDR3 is TGTGCCAGCAGCGACGGTTGGTCTACCGGGGCAGGCCCTGGCGAGCAGTACTTC.

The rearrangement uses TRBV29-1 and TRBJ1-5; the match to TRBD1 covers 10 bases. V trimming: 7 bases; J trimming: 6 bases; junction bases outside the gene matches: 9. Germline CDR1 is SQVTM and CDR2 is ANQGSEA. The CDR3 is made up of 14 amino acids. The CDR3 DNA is TGCAGCGCTAGACAGGGGGCTAGAGTTCAGCCCCAGCATTTT. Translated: CSARQGARVQPQHF.

The CDR3 DNA reads as TGCGCCAGCAGCCAGGAGGGACTCCTGAACACTGAAGCTTTCTTT. Its protein product is CASSQEGLLNTEAFF. The chain carries TRBV4-3 and TRBJ1-1, with D perhaps TRBD1 (5 bases). The germline CDR1 and CDR2 sequences are LGHNA and YSLEER. The CDR3 consists of 15 residues. V was trimmed by 3 bases and J by 0 bases, leaving 11 bases between them.